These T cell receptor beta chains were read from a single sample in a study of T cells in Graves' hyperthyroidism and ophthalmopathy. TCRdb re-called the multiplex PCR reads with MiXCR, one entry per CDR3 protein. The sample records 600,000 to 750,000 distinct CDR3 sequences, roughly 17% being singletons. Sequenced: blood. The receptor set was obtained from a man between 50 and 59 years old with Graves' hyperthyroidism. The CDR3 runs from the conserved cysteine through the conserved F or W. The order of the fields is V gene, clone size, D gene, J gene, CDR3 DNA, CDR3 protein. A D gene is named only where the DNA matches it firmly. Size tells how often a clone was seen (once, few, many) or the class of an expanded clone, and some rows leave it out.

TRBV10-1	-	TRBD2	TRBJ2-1	TGCGCCAGCAATTATTCTAAGCGGGAGAGCGTAAAGGAATTCTACAATGAGCAGTTCTTC	CASNYSKRESVKEFYNEQFF
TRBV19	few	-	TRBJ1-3	TGTGCCAGTAGACCCCGGAGCTCTGGAAACACCATATATTTT	CASRPRSSGNTIYF
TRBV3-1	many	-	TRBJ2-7	TGTGCCAGCAGCCGCCGGGACGGTCCCTACGAGCAGTACTTC	CASSRRDGPYEQYF
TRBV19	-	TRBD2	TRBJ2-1	TGTGCCAGTAGGAGAGCGGGGGCGGGAGAGGATGAGCAGTTCTTC	CASRRAGAGEDEQFF
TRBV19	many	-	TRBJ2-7	TGTGCCAGTAGTTTTTTGACGTGGCCCTACGAGCAGTACTTC	CASSFLTWPYEQYF
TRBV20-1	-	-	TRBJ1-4	TGCAGTGCCGTCAAAACAGGGCTCGGGGAAAAACTGTTTTTT	CSAVKTGLGEKLFF
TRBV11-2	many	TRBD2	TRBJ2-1	TGTGCCAGCAGCTTAGTGAGCGGGAGTGGCAAGAATGAGCAGTTCTTC	CASSLVSGSGKNEQFF
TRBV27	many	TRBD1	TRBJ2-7	TGTGCCAGCAGAGACCGGGACAGCCCCTACGAGCAGTACTTC	CASRDRDSPYEQYF
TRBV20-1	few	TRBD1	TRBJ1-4	TGCATTGGACAGGGCGGTAATAATGAAAAACTGTTTTTT	CIGQGGNNEKLFF
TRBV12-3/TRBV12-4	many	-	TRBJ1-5	TGTGCCAGCAGTTTCGGAGACAGCGCCGTAAGCAATCAGCCCCAGCATTTT	CASSFGDSAVSNQPQHF
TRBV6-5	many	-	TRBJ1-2	TGTGCCAGCAGTTATGGCTTTAACTATGGCTACACCTTC	CASSYGFNYGYTF
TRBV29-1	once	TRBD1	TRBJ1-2	TGCAGCGCCTGGACAGGGGACGACTATGGCTACACCTTC	CSAWTGDDYGYTF
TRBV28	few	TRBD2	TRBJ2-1	TGTGCCAGCAGAGGACTAGCGGGAGCCGCCTACAATGAGCAGTTCTTC	CASRGLAGAAYNEQFF
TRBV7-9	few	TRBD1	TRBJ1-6	TGTGCCAGCAGTTTTAACAGGGGAGGTAGTAATTCACCCCTCCACTTT	CASSFNRGGSNSPLHF
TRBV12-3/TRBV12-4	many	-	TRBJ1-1	TGTTCAACGGGGCGGCAGGTGAACACTGAAGCTTTCTTT	CSTGRQVNTEAFF
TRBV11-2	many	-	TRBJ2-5	TGTGCCAGCAGTCGGCCAGGGACAAATCAAGAGACCCAGTACTTC	CASSRPGTNQETQYF